This TCR beta chain is drawn from a study of blood T cell repertoires in COVID-19. Study at large: COVID-19 samples collected from the United States, Italy and Spain covered acute and convalescent phases. T cells, B-cell-depleted T cells, or PBMCs supplied cDNA or gDNA.

This clone was seen only once. V lost 0 bases to trimming and J lost 2 bases, with 10 bases between them. Germline CDR1 and CDR2: SGHTA and FQGTGA. This CDR3 has 16 amino acids. In the original analysis: The assay estimated nucleated cells by amplifying reference gene primers. Some clones are missing from TCRdb's copy, which holds only in-frame ones; the method was immunoSEQ multiplex PCR. V, J and clone size reflect that table, while D and trimming were determined from the DNA. The profile shows 100,000 to 150,000 clones, around four fifths of them singletons. The clonotype was recovered from a man aged 60-69 years with acute or convalescent COVID-19. The sequenced sample was peripheral blood. The chain couples TRBV7-3 to TRBJ2-2; the D gene is possibly TRBD2 (5 bases). CDR3 sequence reads: CASSLTSGANTGELFF. Here the CDR3 DNA reads TGTGCCAGCAGCTTAACCAGCGGAGCAAACACCGGGGAGCTGTTTTTT.